This note documents a single T cell receptor beta chain sequence. This clonotype was observed at least ten times. Its specific antigen is unknown. There are no base qualities to consult, and no much larger clone falls within one base. As an off-target read in a library built for alpha chains, this beta chain has a frequency of little significance. Reading the label with the study, this specimen's time point is: sample taken at primary tumor resection. Donors were around 71 patients with early-stage, untreated non-small cell lung cancer from the lung TRACERx cohort. TCR sequencing used whole RNA extracted from tumor and nontumor lung tissue, or from cryopreserved PBMC samples, without cell sorting. Patients were selected for TCR sequencing only if sufficient RNA was available from at least two tumor regions. Before selection, tumor and adjacent nontumor lung specimens were reviewed by a lung pathologist.

This record belongs to a study of spatial heterogeneity in lung cancer (dated by TCRdb to between 2019 and 2020). Background for the entire study: Beta-chain transcripts were consistently detected in greater numbers than alpha-chain transcripts, which likely reflected higher beta-chain transcript abundance. The study quantitatively compared TCR alpha and beta repertoires across multiple tumor regions, matched nontumor lung and blood in non-small cell lung cancer. TCR repertoire features were related to nonsynonymous mutation counts determined by whole-exome sequencing of tumor tissue. In tumor regions, TCR transcript counts showed a strong correlation with a T cell transcriptional module score from matched bulk RNA-seq. In the raw uncorrected reads, each unique combination of TCR and UMI appeared on average more than ten times. Both alpha and beta chains were TCR-sequenced in samples taken at surgery, namely 220 tumor regions, around 64 matched nontumor lung samples and just over 55 PBMC samples. Study-wide findings and limitations: The tumor nonsynonymous mutation count correlated with the number of expanded alpha and beta TCRs within the tumor. Counts of ubiquitous and regional expanded TCRs were found to correlate with counts of ubiquitous and regional nonsynonymous mutations, respectively. TCR-seq coverage of tumor T cells was estimated at only 7% to 8.5% for alpha chains and around 14% for beta chains. Confirming at a functional level the hypothesis that regional TCRs recognize regional mutations was considered to require additional single-cell paired TCR alpha and beta sequencing.

Trimming costs V 0 bases and J 12 bases, and their ends lie 15 bases apart. The CDR3 has 14 amino acids, counting the end cysteine and phenylalanine. CDR3 DNA only is kept here, 42 bases in frame from base 1. The germline V gene yields KGHSH for CDR1 and LQKENI for CDR2. The library relied on 5' RACE. Data came from a NextSeq 500. In the TCR library protocol, a unique molecular identifier was attached to each TCR cDNA molecule so that PCR and sequencing errors could be corrected. The authors processed their data as follows. Decombinator tools were used for TCR identification, UMI-based error correction and CDR3 extraction. Expanded TCRs were defined as those above a frequency of 2 per 1,000, corresponding to the top 1% of the tumor frequency distribution. Expanded tumor TCRs were classed as regional if statistically deemed absent (corrected P<0.05) from at least one tumor region, otherwise ubiquitous. Renyi diversity was calculated using the R vegan package after each repertoire was subsampled 100 times to 5,000 TCRs. CDR3 similarity networks were built from amino acid triplet string-kernel similarity, connecting CDR3s with pairwise similarity above 0.82. TCRdb trimmed public reads at Q25 via fastp, called clones via MiXCR and kept in-frame beta chains. One record per CDR3 amino acid sequence lists the most common genes and DNA. Here the V and J calls rest on TCRdb's processing, not on the authors' analysis. For this sample there are 11,000 to 15,000 distinct CDR3 sequences; around 5% appear just once. The top ten hold about a sixth of the sample.

The chain couples TRBV18 to TRBJ2-1; a tentative D match to TRBD2 spans 5 bases. This sequence originates from a female donor with early-stage non-small cell lung cancer. This specimen was lung tumor tissue, taken at surgery. The CDR3 reads CASSPPGVEAGQFF. The DNA reads TGTGCCAGCTCACCACCGGGAGTCGAGGCGGGGCAGTTCTTC.